This T cell receptor beta chain comes out of a study of shared clonotypes between healthy human individuals. Study conclusions and caveats: Unshared clonotypes carried lower generation probabilities than those common to all four donors.

CD45RO-negative, CCR7-positively selected cells formed the naive CD8 fraction, excluding terminally differentiated effector memory CD45RA+ cells. The table came from immunoSEQ multiplex PCR; TCRdb's copy has only in-frame clones and leaves some out. The data hold roughly 2 million clones, with about 95% observed a single time. The germline V gene has CDR1 MGHDK and CDR2 SYGVNS. Trimming removed 4 bases at V and 6 bases at J, with 19 bases between. This CDR3 is 15 amino acids long. For this clone: Its cognate antigen is unknown.

The sequence was collected from a man younger than 30 in good health. Sample: naive CD8+ T cells sorted from blood. The V gene is TRBV25-1, the J gene TRBJ2-7, with D possibly being TRBD1 (6 bases). The chain's CDR3 is CASSATTGTPTEQYF. The CDR3 bases are TGTGCCAGCAGTGCCACCACCGGGACACCTACCGAGCAGTACTTC.